The source of this TCR beta chain is a study of CD8 T cells in Susac syndrome. General study points: The study conceded that its TCR sequencing and HLA analysis involved relatively few individuals.

As concerns this clonotype: Antigen: not known.

The RNA input was roughly 0.45 to 1 ug, and it was reverse transcribed with random hexamers. Across 54 Vbeta and 13 Jbeta, immunoSEQ multiplex PCR amplified TCR beta CDR3. MiXCR was run by TCRdb on the immunoSEQ multiplex PCR reads, yielding one entry per CDR3 protein. The table records around 150,000 distinct CDR3 sequences, about 94% of them present only once. The CDR3 length is 15 residues. V was trimmed by 5 bases and J by 3 bases, leaving 17 bases between them. CDR1 and CDR2 (germline): MNHEY, SMNVEV (reference sequence). Blood CD8+ and CD4+ T cells underwent high-throughput TCR beta sequencing. The rearrangement links TRBV27 to TRBJ2-7; D gene unclear. The clonotype was recovered from a human donor in good health. The sample taken for sequencing was CD4+ T cells from PBMCs. CDR3 region: CASSHPSGNFYEQYF. The CDR3 DNA follows: TGTGCCAGCAGTCACCCGTCCGGCAACTTCTACGAGCAGTACTTC.